Below, 17 T cell receptor beta chains from the same sample are listed, as sequenced in a study of identifying expanded T cells in peripheral blood. The data were produced by immunoSEQ multiplex PCR, yet TCRdb's version contains in-frame clones alone and is incomplete. The sample consists of about 94,000 clones, over 75% of them appearing once. Sequenced sample: blood. All receptors derive from a person aged 18 to 70 in good health.

The V call is TRBV11-2, the J call TRBJ2-3; no reliable D call. With 3 bases removed from V and 6 bases from J, the gap between germline ends came to 10 bases. The germline CDR1 and CDR2 sequences are SGHAT and FQNNGV. The CDR3 contains 13 residues. CDR3 nucleotides: TGTGCCAGCAGCTTCGCCGGAATGGATACGCAGTATTTT. This translates into CASSFAGMDTQYF. Full variable domain (rest looked up from reference TRBV11-2 and TRBJ2-3): EAGVAQSPRYKIIEKRQSVAFWCNPISGHATLYWYQQILGQGPKLLIQFQNNGVVDDSQLPKDRFSAERLKGVDSTLKIQPAKLEDSAVYLCASSFAGMDTQYFGPGTRLTVL.

This chain links TRBV7-9 with TRBJ2-1, with 9 nucleotides matching TRBD2. The germline gives CDR1 SEHNR, CDR2 FQNEAQ (reference sequence). V shed 5 bases, J shed 0 bases, and the junction held 8 bases outside the gene matches. The CDR3 length is 17 residues. This CDR3 is CASSTTSGSSSYNEQFF. CDR3 nucleotides: TGTGCCAGCAGCACTACTAGCGGGTCGAGCTCCTACAATGAGCAGTTCTTC.

In its sample, this clone was seen once. The genes are TRBV29-1 and TRBJ2-1; 10 bases match TRBD1. With 7 bases clipped from V and 4 bases from J, the junction kept 10 bases outside the gene matches. The germline V gene encodes CDR1 SQVTM and CDR2 ANQGSEA. The CDR3 has 15 amino acids. CDR3 in amino acids: CSAPGGQGTYNEQFF. CDR3 DNA: TGCAGCGCCCCGGGGGGACAGGGGACTTACAATGAGCAGTTCTTC.

Comment on this clone: The same CDR3 can be traced to other DNA sequences in this sample. In DNA, the CDR3 is TGCGCCAGCAGCCTCGGACAGGGTGACGGCTACACCTTC. Its translation is CASSLGQGDGYTF. The chain has TRBV5-1 and TRBJ1-2; 8 bases match TRBD1. Germline loops: CDR1 SGHRS, CDR2 YFSETQ. The CDR3 loop spans 13 amino acids. Trimming took 4 bases from V and 8 from J; bases not matched to a gene: 7.

The V gene is TRBV5-1, the J gene TRBJ1-1, with 9 bases identical to TRBD1. The CDR3 has 15 residues. CDR1 and CDR2 from the germline V gene are SGHRS and YFSETQ. Germline trimming cut 2 bases from V and 5 bases from J; bases unmatched to any gene: 7. The CDR3 spells CASSLTGTGWTEAFF. The CDR3, as DNA: TGCGCCAGCAGCTTAACCGGGACAGGGTGGACTGAAGCTTTCTTT. The full variable domain, its missing parts supplied by reference TRBV5-1 and TRBJ1-1, is KAGVTQTPRYLIKTRGQQVTLSCSPISGHRSVSWYQQTPGQGLQFLFEYFSETQRNKGNFPGRFSGRQFSNSRSEMNVSTLELGDSALYLCASSLTGTGWTEAFFGQGTRLTVV.

The genes are TRBV5-4 and TRBJ2-2; a weak D match, TRBD1 (5 bases). CDR3 size: 16 residues. Germline V lookup: CDR1 SGHNT, CDR2 YYREEE (reference sequence). Deletions cut 0 bases from V and 4 bases from J, with 13 bases between. CDR3 residues: CASSLGGANPTGELFF. In nucleotides, the CDR3 is TGTGCCAGCAGCTTGGGTGGGGCCAACCCCACCGGGGAGCTGTTTTTT. The whole variable domain, filled in from reference TRBV5-4 and TRBJ2-2, reads ETGVTQSPTHLIKTRGQQVTLRCSSQSGHNTVSWYQQALGQGPQFIFQYYREEENGRGNFPPRFSGLQFPNYSSELNVNALELDDSALYLCASSLGGANPTGELFFGEGSRLTVL.

This chain links TRBV18 with TRBJ1-2; 7 nucleotides align to TRBD1. The ends lost 1 base at V and 6 bases at J; junction bases unmatched: 2. Per the germline V gene, CDR1 is KGHSH and CDR2 is LQKENI. The CDR3 loop spans 13 amino acids. The CDR3 protein is CASSPQGANGYTF. The DNA of the CDR3 is TGTGCCAGCTCACCACAGGGGGCGAATGGCTACACCTTC.

The rearrangement uses TRBV6-5 and TRBJ2-7; D tentatively reads TRBD1 or TRBD2 (5 bases each). The V end lost 3 bases, the J end lost 3 bases, and 9 bases lay between the germline ends. Germline V gene sequence: CDR1 MNHEY, CDR2 SVGAGI. CDR3 length: 13 amino acids. In DNA form, the CDR3 reads TGTGCCAGCAGTTATCGTGGGGGCTACGAGCAGTACTTC. Translated: CASSYRGGYEQYF.

This chain uses TRBV15 with TRBJ2-1; 7 bases align to TRBD2. This CDR3 spans 18 amino acids. Germline CDR1 LNHNV, CDR2 YYDKDF (reference sequence). The J segment lost 4 bases and the V segment lost 0 bases, leaving 12 bases of the junction unmatched. CDR3 loop: CATSRDRFRGSLYNEQFF. CDR3 coding DNA: TGTGCCACCAGCAGAGATAGGTTCCGCGGGAGCTTATACAATGAGCAGTTCTTC.

This chain links TRBV5-1 with TRBJ1-2; a weak D match, TRBD1 (5 bases). The V gene lost 1 base and the J gene lost 6 bases, with 10 bases spanning the gap. In germline, CDR1 is SGHRS, CDR2 YFSETQ. The CDR3 extends over 13 amino acids. CDR3 DNA sequence: TGCGCCAGCAGCTTGCGACAGCAGGATGGCTACACCTTC. Translating it yields CASSLRQQDGYTF.

This chain uses TRBV20-1 with TRBJ2-7, with D unclear. V was trimmed by 1 base and J by 6 bases, leaving 7 bases between them. CDR1 DFQATT and CDR2 SNEGSKA come from the germline V gene (reference sequence). The CDR3 extends over 11 amino acids. The CDR3 protein is CSARGFTEQYF. The DNA for the CDR3 is TGCAGTGCTAGAGGTTTCACCGAGCAGTACTTC.

The rearrangement uses TRBV2 and TRBJ2-7, with TRBD2 matching 8 bases. The CDR3 runs 14 residues. In germline, CDR1 is SNHLY, CDR2 FYNNEI. After removal of 7 bases from V and 3 bases from J, the junction contained 8 bases not matched to a gene. CDR3 amino acids: CASKTSVNHYEQYF. Here the CDR3 DNA reads TGTGCCAGCAAGACTAGCGTAAATCACTACGAGCAGTACTTC.

The table lists this clone with a count of one. The chain carries TRBV4-3 and TRBJ2-1, with D tentatively TRBD2 (7 bases). This CDR3 is built from 18 residues. V was cut by 0 bases and J by 7 bases, with 22 bases left in between. The germline gives CDR1 LGHNA, CDR2 YSLEER. The CDR3 here is CASSQDHLSSRGGNEQFF. The CDR3 coding sequence is TGCGCCAGCAGCCAAGATCATTTATCCAGTAGGGGGGGGAATGAGCAGTTCTTC.

V usage is TRBV29-1 and J usage is TRBJ1-1, with D uncertain. Germline CDR1 reads SQVTM; CDR2 reads ANQGSEA. The V end was cut by 4 bases, the J end by 7 bases, with 16 bases between. The CDR3 sequence is 13 residues long. The CDR3 region is CSVVLSGIHEAFF. The CDR3 nucleotides are TGCAGCGTTGTATTGTCCGGGATTCATGAAGCTTTCTTT.

This rearrangement joins TRBV10-1 to TRBJ1-2; D is undetermined. Germline V gene lookup returns CDR1 WNHNN and CDR2 SYGVQD (reference sequence). With 0 bases removed from V and 0 bases from J, the gap between germline ends came to 17 bases. CDR3 length equals 18 residues. The CDR3 protein is CASSESPPSYTTNYGYTF. The CDR3 bases are TGCGCCAGCAGTGAGTCGCCCCCGTCGTATACTACTAACTATGGCTACACCTTC.

The chain has TRBV29-1 and TRBJ1-2, with D unresolved. The V gene's germline CDR1 is SQVTM and CDR2 ANQGSEA. V lost 4 bases, J lost 8 bases, and 14 bases lay in between. This CDR3 is built from 12 residues. CDR3 sequence: CSVVPVARGYTF. CDR3 DNA: TGCAGCGTTGTCCCGGTAGCGCGGGGCTACACCTTC.

V is TRBV29-1 and J is TRBJ2-7; TRBD1 matches at 9 bases. Germline V lookup: CDR1 SQVTM, CDR2 ANQGSEA. V gave up 6 bases and J gave up 3 bases; unmatched junction bases: 3. CDR3 size: 12 residues. The CDR3 reads CSVGGQGYEQYF. CDR3 DNA: TGCAGCGTGGGGGGACAGGGCTACGAGCAGTACTTC.